These 17 T cell receptor beta chains were sequenced from one sample in a study of cytomegalovirus exposure and HLA in healthy donors. Clones were read by immunoSEQ multiplex PCR, and TCRdb kept only the in-frame ones, dropping some. The repertoire includes approximately 200,000 clones, over 65% of them detected once, and less than 9% sits in the top ten. Material: PBMCs. The receptor source for this set is a man aged 18 to 30 in good health and CMV-seropositive.

As for this clone: In the same sample, other DNA sequences code for this CDR3. V and J are TRBV19 and TRBJ1-2; no clear D gene. The germline V and J ends were trimmed by 1 base and 2 bases, with 8 bases remaining between them. The CDR3 loop spans 14 amino acids. The germline CDR1 and CDR2 sequences are LNHDA and SQIVND (reference sequence). In nucleotides, the CDR3 is TGTGCCAGTAGTATAGGAACCGGGAACTATGGCTACACCTTC. This codes for CASSIGTGNYGYTF.

This clone was observed a handful of times. The rearrangement joins TRBV4-2 to TRBJ2-7; TRBD2 aligns across 8 bases. Germline V CDR1 and CDR2: LGHNA, YNFKEQ. This CDR3 spans 15 amino acids. The V segment lost 0 bases and the J segment 6 bases; nucleotides outside the gene matches: 7. CDR3 region: CASSQDFGTSSEQYF. The DNA of the CDR3 is TGTGCCAGCAGCCAAGATTTTGGGACTAGTAGCGAGCAGTACTTC.

V gene TRBV14 combines with J gene TRBJ2-7; D is perhaps TRBD1 (6 bases). Trimming stripped 0 bases from V and 4 bases from J, with 16 bases between. The length of the CDR3 is 16 residues. Germline V gene data show CDR1 as SGHDN and CDR2 as FVKESK. The CDR3: CASSQESRQGWYEQYF. The CDR3 nucleotides are TGTGCCAGCAGCCAAGAGAGTCGGCAGGGGTGGTACGAGCAGTACTTC.

The chain carries TRBV6-1 and TRBJ2-5; D perhaps matches TRBD1 (6 bases). Germline assignment: CDR1 MNHNS and CDR2 SASEGT. This CDR3 has 15 residues. V was trimmed by 1 base and J by 2 bases, leaving 11 bases between them. Here the CDR3 DNA reads TGTGCCAGCAGTGAAGGCAGGGGATCTCAAGAGACCCAGTACTTC. Its protein product is CASSEGRGSQETQYF.

The rearrangement uses TRBV29-1 and TRBJ1-1, with 12 bases that match TRBD1. The trim removed 4 bases at V and 1 base at J, leaving 10 bases unmatched. Germline V gives CDR1 SQVTM, CDR2 ANQGSEA. The CDR3 runs to 17 residues. Here the CDR3 DNA reads TGCAGCGTTGGATCGGGACAGGGGGCGGTTGGGAACACTGAAGCTTTCTTT. Its protein is CSVGSGQGAVGNTEAFF.

The chain recombines TRBV28 with TRBJ1-5; a weak D match, TRBD1 (6 bases). Trimming took 6 bases from V and 5 from J, leaving 14 bases between them. The CDR3 contains 14 residues. CDR1 and CDR2 (germline): MDHEN, SYDVKM. This CDR3 reads CASSRGGAHQPQHF. The CDR3 nucleotides read TGTGCCAGCAGCCGGGGGGGGGCGCATCAGCCCCAGCATTTT.

The CDR3 loop is CATSRETYEQYF. In nucleotides, the CDR3 is TGTGCCACCAGCAGGGAGACCTACGAGCAGTACTTC. The chain carries TRBV15 and TRBJ2-7; D not resolved. CDR1 and CDR2 from the germline V gene are LNHNV and YYDKDF (reference sequence). This CDR3 spans 12 amino acids. Trimming removed 3 bases from V and 2 bases from J, with 5 bases in between. Looking up the rest from reference TRBV15 and TRBJ2-7 gives the full variable domain: DAMVIQNPRYQVTQFGKPVTLSCSQTLNHNVMYWYQQKSSQAPKLLFHYYDKDFNNEADTPDNFQSRRPNTSFCFLDIRSPGLGDTAMYLCATSRETYEQYFGPGTRLTVT.

The chain couples TRBV7-2 to TRBJ2-1, with 8 bases identical to TRBD2. The V gene's germline CDR1 is SGHTA and CDR2 FQGNSA. V dropped 5 bases and J dropped 5; count of bases not matched to a gene: 8. This CDR3 has 15 amino acids. The CDR3 nucleotides read TGTGCCAGCAGCGGGGGAGCGGGAGCCAACAATGAGCAGTTCTTC. It codes for CASSGGAGANNEQFF.

CDR3 nucleotide sequence: TGTGCCAGTAGTGTAGCCCCCTTCGAGGGCGAGCAGTACTTC. It translates to CASSVAPFEGEQYF. The V and J genes are TRBV19 and TRBJ2-7; maybe TRBD2 (5 bases). Between the trimmed V and J ends, which lost 5 bases and 6 bases, there was a span of 17 bases. The CDR3 totals 14 residues. Germline V lookup: CDR1 LNHDA, CDR2 SQIVND (reference sequence).

V is TRBV28 and J is TRBJ1-2; D is uncertain. Deletions cut 3 bases from V and 8 bases from J, with 7 bases between. In germline, CDR1 is MDHEN, CDR2 SYDVKM. The CDR3 runs 11 residues. This CDR3 reads CASSFGLGYTF. The CDR3, as DNA: TGTGCCAGCAGTTTCGGTCTCGGCTACACCTTC.

This sequence joins TRBV9 and TRBJ2-2; weak D call: TRBD2 (5 bases). The CDR3 length is 15 residues. V lost 0 bases to trimming and J lost 0 bases, with 6 bases between them. Looked up from germline, CDR1 is SGDLS and CDR2 is YYNGEE. CDR3 nucleotides: TGTGCCAGCAGCGTAGTCGGGACGAACACCGGGGAGCTGTTTTTT. As protein: CASSVVGTNTGELFF.

This chain uses TRBV2 with TRBJ1-1; D unclear. V lost 4 bases, J lost 0 bases, and 12 bases lay in between. This CDR3 has 15 residues. Germline V gene lookup returns CDR1 SNHLY and CDR2 FYNNEI. CDR3 loop: CASSVESVMNTEAFF. DNA of the CDR3: TGTGCCAGCAGTGTGGAAAGCGTAATGAACACTGAAGCTTTCTTT.

The rearrangement uses TRBV9 and TRBJ2-7; TRBD1 is a possible D gene (5 bases). This CDR3 is built from 15 residues. V lost 4 bases and J 6 bases, leaving 20 bases between the germline ends. The germline V gene encodes CDR1 SGDLS and CDR2 YYNGEE. The CDR3 region is CASSRYGQGGVEQYF. CDR3 bases: TGTGCCAGCAGCAGATACGGTCAGGGTGGGGTCGAGCAGTACTTC. Together with reference TRBV9 and TRBJ2-7, the CDR3 gives the full variable domain: DSGVTQTPKHLITATGQRVTLRCSPRSGDLSVYWYQQSLDQGLQFLIQYYNGEERAKGNILERFSAQQFPDLHSELNLSSLELGDSALYFCASSRYGQGGVEQYFGPGTRLTVT.

The rearrangement joins TRBV19 to TRBJ2-1; TRBD2 aligns across 9 bases. CDR1 and CDR2 from the germline V gene are LNHDA and SQIVND (reference sequence). Germline trimming cut 5 bases from V and 4 bases from J; bases unmatched to any gene: 9. The CDR3 covers 16 residues. This CDR3 is CASSSAGTSPYNEQFF. The CDR3, as DNA: TGTGCCAGTAGTTCAGCCGGGACTAGCCCTTACAATGAGCAGTTCTTC.

The J gene is TRBJ2-1, the V gene TRBV4-3; 9 positions agree with TRBD2. Trimming took 4 bases from V and 0 from J; bases not matched to a gene: 13. Germline loops: CDR1 LGHNA, CDR2 YSLEER. This CDR3 region has 19 residues. CDR3 sequence reads: CASSPTRGGSGGSYNEQFF. DNA for the CDR3: TGCGCCAGCAGCCCCACTCGGGGGGGTAGCGGGGGCTCCTACAATGAGCAGTTCTTC.

The chain carries TRBV28 and TRBJ2-7, with D maybe TRBD1 (6 bases). Germline V gives CDR1 MDHEN, CDR2 SYDVKM. V lost 4 bases, J lost 0 bases, and 13 bases lay in between. This CDR3 contains 15 residues. The CDR3 nucleotides are TGTGCCAGCAGTTCACTCGGACAGAGCTCCTACGAGCAGTACTTC. It translates to CASSSLGQSSYEQYF.

This chain joins TRBV7-2 and TRBJ2-3, with D possibly being TRBD1 (6 bases). Trimming stripped 2 bases from V and 3 bases from J, with 12 bases between. The CDR3 totals 15 residues. Germline V gene sequence: CDR1 SGHTA, CDR2 FQGNSA. In nucleotides, the CDR3 is TGTGCCAGCAGCTTAACAGCAGGGGAAACAGATACGCAGTATTTT. It is translated as CASSLTAGETDTQYF.